This T cell receptor (beta chain) originates from a study of T cells in Graves' hyperthyroidism and ophthalmopathy. Authors of the study amplified TCR beta CDR3 regions from RNA transcripts. An initial round of RT-PCR targeting the TCR CDR3 relied on the HTBI primer set. Each CDR3 protein is one row after TCRdb ran MiXCR on the multiplex PCR reads. The repertoire includes about 680,000 distinct CDR3 sequences, just over 35% of them detected once, and 31% sits in the top ten. Study-wide results and caveats: Clonotypes that were expanded in thyroid above 0.001 mostly appeared in blood too.

There are 13 residues in the CDR3. V lost 8 bases and J lost 4; bases outside the gene matches: 8. From germline, CDR1 is SQVTM and CDR2 ANQGSEA. For the diagnoses, clinical symptoms, serum thyroxine and TRAb, thyroid ultrasound and orbital computed tomography were used. Comment on this clonotype: Its matching antigen is unknown.

The sequencing sample was made of blood. The rearrangement links TRBV29-1 to TRBJ2-5, with TRBD1 matching 9 bases. The TCR comes from a woman aged 40 to 50 with Graves' hyperthyroidism. The CDR3 nucleotides are TGCAGCTCGGGACAGGGAGTAGCAGAGACCCAGTACTTC. Protein sequence: CSSGQGVAETQYF.